These 18 T cell receptor beta chains share one sample of origin, sequenced in a study of prognosis after radiotherapy for stage I lung cancer. The genomic DNA TCR beta CDR3 region underwent two rounds of multiplex PCR. Amplification in first-round PCR relied on primers specific to each TRBV and TRBJ gene. TCRdb processed the multiplex PCR reads anew with MiXCR; each CDR3 protein has one entry. The data contain around 51,000 distinct CDR3 sequences, over 30% of them singletons. Here the sequenced sample was PBMCs, taken before or after stereotactic body radiation therapy (not recorded which). The receptors come from a donor aged 50 or older with non-small cell lung cancer.

This chain connects TRBV12-3 or TRBV12-4 to TRBJ1-1; perhaps TRBD1 as D (6 bases). This CDR3 region has 16 residues. Trimming took 3 bases from V and 3 from J, leaving 17 bases between them. CDR3 nucleotide sequence: TGTGCCAGCAGTTTGTGTATACAGGGTCCGTACACTGAAGCTTTCTTT. Its translation is CASSLCIQGPYTEAFF.

This clonotype was counted many times. This CDR3 reads CASTRLGGAYGYTF. The DNA of the CDR3 is TGTGCCAGCACAAGGTTGGGGGGCGCCTATGGCTACACCTTC. The rearrangement uses TRBV5-5 and TRBJ1-2; possibly TRBD1 for D (6 bases). CDR1 is SGHKS, CDR2 YYEKEE, per germline (reference sequence). V was cut by 6 bases and J by 4 bases, with 16 bases left in between. The CDR3 runs 14 residues.

Many counts were recorded for this clonotype. The chain has TRBV30 and TRBJ2-1; D tentatively fits TRBD1 or TRBD2 (5 bases each). This CDR3 is built from 12 residues. From germline, CDR1 is GTSNPN and CDR2 SVGIG (reference sequence). V was trimmed by 6 bases and J by 6 bases, leaving 12 bases between them. CDR3 sequence reads: CACWGRSNEQFF. CDR3 DNA: TGTGCCTGTTGGGGGAGAAGCAATGAGCAGTTCTTC.

Regarding this clonotype: This probably arose from a read error, given a far larger clone one base away. The genes are TRBV6-5 and TRBJ1-1; D is ambiguous. The CDR3 has 15 residues. Germline CDR1 MNHEY, CDR2 SVGAGI. CDR3 coding DNA: TGTTCCAGCAGGAGGACCTCCTTGAGAGATTCTGAAGCTTTCTTT. Amino acids: CSSRRTSLRDSEAFF.

With respect to this clonotype: A clone one base away is much larger, so this may be a read error. DNA of the CDR3: TGTGCCAGCAGCCGGTCACTAGCGGGACTTTACGAGCAGTACTTC. Translating gives CASSRSLAGLYEQYF. The genes are TRBV4-2 and TRBJ2-7, with TRBD2 identical over 10 bases. Looked up from germline, CDR1 is LGHNA and CDR2 is YNFKEQ. The length of the CDR3 is 15 residues. V shed 4 bases and J 4 bases; nucleotides not matched to a gene: 7.

As to this clonotype: One base away lies a much larger clone, so this may be a sequencing read error. V usage is TRBV7-6 and J usage is TRBJ2-7; no reliable D call. The V end lost 3 bases, the J end lost 2 bases, and 8 bases lay between the germline ends. The CDR3 runs 13 residues. Per the germline V gene, CDR1 is SGHVS and CDR2 is FNYEAQ. The CDR3 loop reads CASSFFCPYEQYF. The CDR3 DNA follows: TGTGCCAGCAGCTTTTTCTGTCCCTACGAGCAGTACTTC.

This clonotype appeared many times. This chain links TRBV7-2 with TRBJ2-6; D possibly corresponds to TRBD2 (6 bases). Germline V gives CDR1 SGHTA, CDR2 FQGNSA. This CDR3 has 16 residues. V was clipped by 1 base and J by 2 bases, with 9 bases between them. The CDR3 DNA reads as TGTGCCAGCAGCTTAGGTCCGGGGGCTGGGGCCAACGTCCTGACTTTC. It specifies CASSLGPGAGANVLTF. Full variable domain (rest looked up from reference TRBV7-2 and TRBJ2-6): GAGVSQSPSNKVTEKGKDVELRCDPISGHTALYWYRQSLGQGLEFLIYFQGNSAPDKSGLPSDRFSAERTGGSVSTLTIQRTQQEDSAVYLCASSLGPGAGANVLTFGAGSRLTVL.

This clonotype was detected many times. The chain combines TRBV9 with TRBJ2-7, with 9 bases lining up with TRBD2. V trimming: 1 base; J trimming: 6 bases; junction bases outside the gene matches: 11. This CDR3 contains 16 residues. Per germline, CDR1 SGDLS and CDR2 YYNGEE. In DNA form, the CDR3 reads TGTGCCAGCAGCGTACAAGGTAGCGGGAGTATGGGCGAGCAGTACTTC. Residues: CASSVQGSGSMGEQYF.

This clonotype showed up many times. The chain couples TRBV5-1 to TRBJ1-3, with D tentatively TRBD1 (5 bases). V was trimmed by 0 bases and J by 0 bases, leaving 10 bases between them. The CDR3 extends over 16 amino acids. Per the germline V gene, CDR1 is SGHRS and CDR2 is YFSETQ. DNA for the CDR3: TGCGCCAGCAGCTTGGCCGGGACGGACTCTGGAAACACCATATATTTT. Translation gives CASSLAGTDSGNTIYF. Filled out from reference TRBV5-1 and TRBJ1-3, the complete variable domain reads KAGVTQTPRYLIKTRGQQVTLSCSPISGHRSVSWYQQTPGQGLQFLFEYFSETQRNKGNFPGRFSGRQFSNSRSEMNVSTLELGDSALYLCASSLAGTDSGNTIYFGEGSWLTVV.

Many counts were recorded for this clonotype. This chain links TRBV10-3 with TRBJ2-7; no clear D gene. Germline loops: CDR1 ENHRY, CDR2 SYGVKD. This CDR3 is 12 amino acids long. V was clipped by 0 bases and J by 12 bases, with 12 bases between them. The CDR3 here is CAISESDSTAYF. The CDR3 DNA reads TGTGCCATCAGTGAGTCAGACTCGACGGCGTACTTC.

Ten or more counts support this clonotype. V and J are TRBV7-8 and TRBJ2-3; weak D call: TRBD1 (5 bases). Looked up from germline, CDR1 is SGHVS and CDR2 is FQNEAQ. This CDR3 contains 14 residues. V was shortened by 5 bases and J by 4 bases, with 13 bases between the two germline ends. CDR3 loop: CASSLDREPDTQYF. CDR3 bases: TGTGCCAGCAGCCTAGACAGAGAACCAGATACGCAGTATTTT.

CDR3 region: CSARVGGVETQYF. Here the CDR3 DNA reads TGCAGTGCTAGAGTGGGAGGTGTTGAGACCCAGTACTTC. The rearrangement uses TRBV20-1 and TRBJ2-5; perhaps TRBD2 as D (6 bases). The CDR3 runs 13 residues. The germline V and J ends were trimmed by 1 base and 5 bases, with 11 bases remaining between them. The V gene's germline CDR1 is DFQATT and CDR2 SNEGSKA (reference sequence).

This clonotype appeared many times. This rearrangement joins TRBV18 to TRBJ2-7, with no clear D. Germline CDR1 KGHSH, CDR2 LQKENI. The CDR3 contains 13 residues. V lost 3 bases to trimming and J lost 2 bases, with 8 bases between them. This CDR3 reads CASSPGATYEQYF. In nucleotides, the CDR3 is TGTGCCAGCTCACCCGGCGCCACCTACGAGCAGTACTTC. Drawing the rest from reference TRBV18 and TRBJ2-7, the complete variable domain is NAGVMQNPRHLVRRRGQEARLRCSPMKGHSHVYWYRQLPEEGLKFMVYLQKENIIDESGMPKERFSAEFPKEGPSILRIQQVVRGDSAAYFCASSPGATYEQYFGPGTRLTVT.

The chain carries TRBV6-1 and TRBJ1-3; D not resolved. Germline CDR1 is MNHNS and CDR2 is SASEGT. The CDR3 contains 17 residues. V was pared by 5 bases and J by 0 bases, with 17 bases between. The CDR3 region is CASSNYSAGTSGNTIYF. For the CDR3, the DNA is TGTGCCAGCAGTAATTACTCTGCAGGAACCTCTGGAAACACCATATATTTT.

This clonotype has ten or more counts. The CDR3 protein is CSARGRGMETQYF. CDR3 DNA sequence: TGCAGTGCGAGGGGCAGGGGGATGGAGACCCAGTACTTC. The genes are TRBV20-1 and TRBJ2-5; 7 bases agree with TRBD1. Germline loops: CDR1 DFQATT, CDR2 SNEGSKA (reference sequence). V trimming: 6 bases; J trimming: 5 bases; junction bases outside the gene matches: 9. The CDR3 runs to 13 residues.

The rearrangement uses TRBV29-1 and TRBJ1-1; the match to TRBD1 covers 12 bases. Trimming cost V 0 bases and J 5 bases; bases outside gene matches: 10. The CDR3 is 17 residues long. CDR1 SQVTM and CDR2 ANQGSEA come from the germline V gene. The CDR3 here is CSVEEIMRDRGLTEAFF. The CDR3 region has the DNA TGCAGCGTTGAAGAAATAATGAGGGACAGGGGGCTGACTGAAGCTTTCTTT.

This clonotype was observed many times. The CDR3 nucleotides read TGTGCCAGTAGTATTAGGACTTTCCCTCCGACTGAAGCTTTCTTT. This translates into CASSIRTFPPTEAFF. The chain couples TRBV19 to TRBJ1-1; D remains ambiguous. CDR3 length equals 15 residues. V was cut by 3 bases and J by 5 bases, with 16 bases left in between. The germline V gene has CDR1 LNHDA and CDR2 SQIVND (reference sequence).

This clonotype came up many times. V usage is TRBV4-1 and J usage is TRBJ2-2; TRBD2 aligns across 7 bases. The germline gives CDR1 MGHRA, CDR2 YSYEKL. V lost 4 bases and J lost 5; bases outside the gene matches: 10. The CDR3 extends over 16 amino acids. CDR3 DNA: TGCGCCAGCAGCCGGGTCGCGGGAGATGGGACCGGGGAGCTGTTTTTT. It translates to CASSRVAGDGTGELFF.